The 29 T cell receptor beta chains below were found in one sample sequenced in a study of human T cells and chemical hapten exposure. Time point described: healthy volunteer bleed at 6 weeks. Unfractionated whole blood yielded total RNA. One entry per CDR3 protein, called by TCRdb with MiXCR from the RACE reads. This table holds about 77,000 distinct CDR3 sequences, around 9.3% found once. Sequencing was carried out using whole blood. The receptors stem from a female donor in good health. Some clones in this sample may be carry-over from other donors' samples.

This clonotype has at least ten counts. CDR3 residues: CSVHPERSYNEQFF. The CDR3 DNA is TGCAGCGTCCACCCCGAACGGTCCTACAATGAGCAGTTCTTC. The chain has TRBV29-1 and TRBJ2-1; D call uncertain. Germline V gives CDR1 SQVTM, CDR2 ANQGSEA. The CDR3 is 14 amino acids. V was pared by 6 bases and J by 1 base, with 13 bases between.

This clonotype was picked up many times. The rearrangement uses TRBV6-5 and TRBJ1-1, with 8 bases aligning to TRBD1. The germline CDR1 and CDR2 sequences are MNHEY and SVGAGI. Trimming removed 7 bases from V and 3 bases from J; junction bases left unmatched: 10. The CDR3 runs 15 residues. In nucleotides, the CDR3 is TGTGCCAGCAAGAAAACGGGGACAGGTGACACTGAAGCTTTCTTT. Amino acids: CASKKTGTGDTEAFF.

This clonotype was counted between two and nine times. The chain combines TRBV7-9 with TRBJ2-7; 9 bases fit TRBD2. Per germline, CDR1 SEHNR and CDR2 FQNEAQ (reference sequence). V trimming: 0 bases; J trimming: 7 bases; junction bases outside the gene matches: 4. The CDR3 is 14 residues long. The CDR3 DNA is TGTGCCAGCAGCTTAGCGAAAGCGGGGGGAGAGCAGTACTTC. As protein: CASSLAKAGGEQYF.

This clonotype has ten or more counts. The V gene is TRBV7-2, the J gene TRBJ2-7; D is unresolved. This CDR3 contains 13 residues. Germline loops: CDR1 SGHTA, CDR2 FQGNSA. Trimming removed 5 bases from V and 3 bases from J, with 11 bases in between. The CDR3 DNA sequence: TGTGCCAGCAGCCCCGACGGATTCTACGAGCAGTACTTC. Translation: CASSPDGFYEQYF.

This clonotype occurred a few times. V is TRBV7-2 and J is TRBJ2-1; D is possibly TRBD2 (6 bases). The CDR3 is made up of 16 amino acids. Germline CDR1 is SGHTA and CDR2 is FQGNSA. V dropped 1 base and J dropped 7 bases, with 17 bases sitting between them. The CDR3 DNA reads TGTGCCAGCAGCTTAGAGGGCGGGGCCGACGAAAATGAGCAGTTCTTC. As protein: CASSLEGGADENEQFF.

This clonotype was counted many times. The V call is TRBV5-1, the J call TRBJ1-1, with D possibly matching TRBD1 (6 bases). This CDR3 spans 15 amino acids. The germline CDR1 and CDR2 sequences are SGHRS and YFSETQ. V lost 2 bases, J lost 1 base, and 12 bases lay in between. CDR3 residues: CASSFGRGQNTEAFF. CDR3 DNA sequence: TGCGCCAGCAGCTTCGGCAGGGGACAGAACACTGAAGCTTTCTTT.

This clonotype was seen repeatedly, ten times or more. The chain combines TRBV7-9 with TRBJ1-2; 11 positions agree with TRBD1. This CDR3 has 13 amino acids. V dropped 4 bases and J dropped 6; count of bases not matched to a gene: 1. From germline, CDR1 is SEHNR and CDR2 FQNEAQ (reference sequence). The CDR3, as DNA: TGTGCCAGCAGCTGGACAGGGGGCAATGGCTACACCTTC. It translates to CASSWTGGNGYTF.

CDR3 nucleotides: TGTGCCAGCGGAGGGGGCTTCCTGTCATACGGTGGCTACACCTTC. Its translation is CASGGGFLSYGGYTF. This chain links TRBV2 with TRBJ1-2; 7 bases are a match to TRBD1. Germline V gene sequence: CDR1 SNHLY, CDR2 FYNNEI. CDR3 length: 15 amino acids. With 8 bases clipped from V and 7 bases from J, the junction kept 16 bases outside the gene matches.

There are many counts of this clonotype. The CDR3 DNA is TGTGCCAGCAGAGATTTAGCGGGGGGCACAGATACGCAGTATTTT. This codes for CASRDLAGGTDTQYF. This chain connects TRBV7-2 to TRBJ2-3; 9 positions match TRBD2. The junction had 5 bases not matched to a gene; V was cut back by 6 bases and J by 1 base. This CDR3 contains 15 residues. Per germline, CDR1 SGHTA and CDR2 FQGNSA.

V gene TRBV6-1 combines with J gene TRBJ2-7; 9 bases align to TRBD2. The V and J ends lost 1 base and 2 bases, in that order; junction bases with no gene match: 3. The CDR3 length is 15 residues. CDR1 MNHNS and CDR2 SASEGT come from the germline V gene. This chain's CDR3 is CASSEGLAGTYEQYF. In DNA form, the CDR3 reads TGTGCCAGCAGTGAAGGGCTAGCGGGGACCTACGAGCAGTACTTC.

This clonotype was seen only a few times. The rearrangement uses TRBV29-1 and TRBJ1-5; tentatively, D is TRBD1 (5 bases). This CDR3 region has 15 residues. The V gene lost 6 bases and the J gene lost 3 bases, with 18 bases spanning the gap. Germline CDR1 SQVTM, CDR2 ANQGSEA. The CDR3 here is CSVAEGQGPNQPQHF. CDR3 nucleotides: TGCAGCGTCGCGGAGGGGCAGGGCCCCAATCAGCCCCAGCATTTT.

The sample holds a few counts of this clonotype. V gene TRBV9 combines with J gene TRBJ2-4; D is unresolved. Germline V gene lookup returns CDR1 SGDLS and CDR2 YYNGEE. CDR3 length: 14 residues. Trimming stripped 0 bases from V and 1 base from J, with 5 bases between. The DNA for the CDR3 is TGTGCCAGCAGCGTAGCCCCCGCCAAAAACATTCAGTACTTC. It specifies CASSVAPAKNIQYF.

The chain links TRBV12-3 or TRBV12-4 to TRBJ2-7; no clear D gene. V gave up 2 bases and J gave up 7 bases, with 12 bases separating them. The CDR3 sequence is 13 residues long. CDR3 DNA sequence: TGTGCCAGCAGTTTATCCCGTGTGGGAGAGCAGTACTTC. This translates into CASSLSRVGEQYF.

A few counts support this clonotype. J is TRBJ1-4 and V is TRBV27; 8 nucleotides align to TRBD1. Germline V gene lookup returns CDR1 MNHEY and CDR2 SMNVEV (reference sequence). V gave up 4 bases and J gave up 5 bases; unmatched junction bases: 6. This CDR3 has 15 residues. The DNA for the CDR3 is TGTGCCAGCAGTTCCCAGAGGACAGGGAATGAAAAACTGTTTTTT. Translated, it gives CASSSQRTGNEKLFF.

This clonotype was counted many times. This rearrangement joins TRBV18 to TRBJ2-3; D remains unclear. CDR1 is KGHSH and CDR2 is LQKENI in the germline V gene. The CDR3 covers 12 residues. Between the trimmed V and J ends, which lost 0 bases and 4 bases, there was a span of 2 bases. The CDR3 DNA is TGTGCCAGCTCACCACCCCCAGATACGCAGTATTTT. This sequence encodes CASSPPPDTQYF.

This clonotype was counted a few times. J is TRBJ1-1 and V is TRBV20-1; TRBD1 matches at 9 bases. Looked up from germline, CDR1 is DFQATT and CDR2 is SNEGSKA (reference sequence). CDR3 length: 16 residues. V was pared by 8 bases and J by 5 bases, with 18 bases of the junction left unmatched. This chain's CDR3 is CSPYNPTQGARTEAFF. The CDR3 bases are TGCAGTCCCTACAACCCAACACAGGGGGCTCGTACTGAAGCTTTCTTT.

This clonotype was found once. A read error is possible here, since a much larger clone lies one base away. The rearrangement uses TRBV29-1 and TRBJ1-1; D is uncertain. V was trimmed by 4 bases and J by 5 bases, leaving 14 bases between them. CDR3 size: 13 residues. Per the germline V gene, CDR1 is SQVTM and CDR2 is ANQGSEA. In DNA, the CDR3 is TGCAGCGTTGCGCGGTCAAGGGCTACTGAAGCTTTCTTT. This sequence encodes CSVARSRATEAFF.

The chain recombines TRBV29-1 with TRBJ1-1; 7 nucleotides match TRBD1. From germline, CDR1 is SQVTM and CDR2 ANQGSEA. V was clipped by 7 bases and J by 13 bases; unmatched bases: 12. The CDR3 extends over 11 amino acids. CDR3 region: CSGADRVMGFF. CDR3 sequence (DNA): TGCAGCGGTGCAGACAGGGTGATGGGTTTCTTT.

This clonotype has a handful of counts. The chain links TRBV12-3 or TRBV12-4 to TRBJ2-2, with no clear D. The CDR3 totals 12 residues. Trimming stripped 6 bases from V and 6 bases from J, with 8 bases between. CDR3 region: CASSPRSGELFF. CDR3 bases: TGTGCCAGCAGCCCGCGATCCGGGGAGCTGTTTTTT.

The chain joins TRBV6-1 to TRBJ1-1, with D hard to call. V was trimmed by 5 bases and J by 6 bases, leaving 10 bases between them. Germline V CDR1 and CDR2: MNHNS, SASEGT. The CDR3 is made up of 12 amino acids. This CDR3 is CASSPSGAEAFF. CDR3 nucleotide sequence: TGTGCCAGCAGTCCGTCCGGGGCTGAAGCTTTCTTT.

The J gene is TRBJ2-3, the V gene TRBV7-9; D gene ambiguous. CDR1 is SEHNR, CDR2 FQNEAQ, per germline (reference sequence). V lost 9 bases and J 1 base, leaving 11 bases between the germline ends. The CDR3 has 13 residues. Here the CDR3 reads CASQRLGTDTQYF. Written as DNA, the CDR3 is TGTGCCAGTCAAAGACTGGGCACAGATACGCAGTATTTT.

There are many counts of this clonotype. V is TRBV7-6 and J is TRBJ2-5; tentatively, D is TRBD1 (5 bases). Deletions cut 5 bases from V and 3 bases from J, with 10 bases between. This CDR3 has 13 residues. The germline V gene has CDR1 SGHVS and CDR2 FNYEAQ. The CDR3 nucleotides read TGTGCCAGCAGCAAAGGACAAGAAGAGACCCAGTACTTC. Protein sequence: CASSKGQEETQYF.

The rearrangement joins TRBV7-2 to TRBJ2-3, with 7 bases aligning to TRBD2. This CDR3 has 16 residues. V shed 2 bases and J 0 bases; nucleotides not matched to a gene: 5. Germline V gene data show CDR1 as SGHTA and CDR2 as FQGNSA. The CDR3 DNA sequence: TGTGCCAGCAGCTTAAGGCGGGGGTATAGCACAGATACGCAGTATTTT. It encodes CASSLRRGYSTDTQYF.

Only a few counts were recorded for this clonotype. The V gene is TRBV7-8, the J gene TRBJ2-5, with D uncertain. In germline, CDR1 is SGHVS, CDR2 FQNEAQ. Trimming left V 0 bases short and J 2 bases short, with 10 bases between. CDR3 length: 15 residues. The CDR3 region is CASSLAGQVQETQYF. Here the CDR3 DNA reads TGTGCCAGCAGCTTAGCCGGGCAAGTACAAGAGACCCAGTACTTC.

V usage is TRBV19 and J usage is TRBJ2-1; 11 positions match TRBD2. Germline-derived CDR1 and CDR2 are LNHDA and SQIVND (reference sequence). J lost 7 bases, V lost 2 bases, and 10 bases had no gene match. The CDR3 spans 17 residues. CDR3 loop: CASSILSGGAGVNEQFF. The DNA for the CDR3 is TGTGCCAGTAGTATACTTAGCGGGGGGGCCGGGGTGAATGAGCAGTTCTTC.

The sample holds a few counts of this clonotype. This chain uses TRBV28 with TRBJ2-3; D is perhaps TRBD2 (5 bases). Trimming removed 8 bases from V and 2 bases from J, with 14 bases in between. Germline CDR1 is MDHEN and CDR2 is SYDVKM. This CDR3 is built from 14 residues. Here the CDR3 DNA reads TGTGCCAGCGCCAGGCCCGGGGACACAGATACGCAGTATTTT. Translation: CASARPGDTDTQYF.

This clonotype appeared a few times. The gene calls are TRBV6-5 and TRBJ2-7; 9 positions agree with TRBD1. V shed 0 bases, J shed 5 bases, and the junction held 8 bases outside the gene matches. The CDR3 is 16 amino acids. Germline V gives CDR1 MNHEY, CDR2 SVGAGI. This chain's CDR3 is CASSYSRTGVRDEQYF. The CDR3 bases are TGTGCCAGCAGTTACTCGAGGACAGGGGTACGAGACGAGCAGTACTTC.

This clonotype was observed many times. The V and J genes are TRBV6-5 and TRBJ1-1; D is possibly TRBD1 (6 bases). The CDR3 is 12 amino acids. The V and J ends lost 4 bases and 11 bases respectively, with 14 bases between them. The germline CDR1 and CDR2 sequences are MNHEY and SVGAGI. The CDR3 DNA reads as TGTGCCAGCAGTTCCCTACAGGGTTGGGCTTTCTTT. Protein: CASSSLQGWAFF.

This clonotype was observed many times. The J gene is TRBJ2-5, the V gene TRBV6-2 or TRBV6-3; D remains ambiguous. V lost 5 bases and J 5 bases, leaving 6 bases between the germline ends. Germline loops: CDR1 MNHEY, CDR2 SVGEGT. CDR3 length: 11 amino acids. CDR3 sequence reads: CASSRTETQYF. CDR3 DNA sequence: TGTGCCAGCAGTCGAACCGAGACCCAGTACTTC.